A selection of T cell receptor beta chains follows, all from one sample in a study of regulatory T cells in long-lasting Graves disease. Each CDR3 protein gets one entry after TCRdb re-called the multiplex PCR reads with MiXCR. This table holds under 500,000 distinct CDR3 sequences, less than 25% found once. The starting material was peripheral blood mononuclear cells (PBMCs), obtained when the disease was refractory, from a patient treated with antithyroid drugs. These receptors were collected from a female donor with Graves disease. The CDR3 runs from the conserved cysteine through the conserved F or W. Each record gives: J gene, D gene, V gene, clone size, CDR3 DNA, CDR3 protein. The D gene is left open where the match is weak. Clone size is given for some rows only: seen once, a few or many times, or a class if the clone is expanded.

J gene: TRBJ2-7; D gene: .; V gene: TRBV2; clone size: many; CDR3 DNA: TGTGCCAGCACTGTGGGGTATCCCTACGAGCAGTACTTC; CDR3 protein: CASTVGYPYEQYF
J gene: TRBJ2-2; D gene: .; V gene: TRBV6-1; clone size: many; CDR3 DNA: TGTGCCAGCACCTTGGTGCGGAACACCGGGGAGCTGTTTTTT; CDR3 protein: CASTLVRNTGELFF
J gene: TRBJ2-7; D gene: .; V gene: TRBV28; clone size: many; CDR3 DNA: TGTGCCAGCAGTTTAACCCCTGACAGGAACTCCTACGAGCAGTACTTC; CDR3 protein: CASSLTPDRNSYEQYF
J gene: TRBJ1-4; D gene: TRBD1; V gene: TRBV28; clone size: many; CDR3 DNA: TGTGCCAGCAGATCAGGGGGCGGCAATAATGAAAAACTGTTTTTT; CDR3 protein: CASRSGGGNNEKLFF
J gene: TRBJ2-2; D gene: .; V gene: TRBV27; clone size: many; CDR3 DNA: TGTGCCAGCAGTCCCATCGGCGGGGTCACCGGGGAGCTGTTTTTT; CDR3 protein: CASSPIGGVTGELFF
J gene: TRBJ2-2; D gene: .; V gene: TRBV3-1; clone size: few; CDR3 DNA: TGTGCCAGCAGCCAAGGTCTAGCCCGAGGGGCCGGGGAGCTGTTTTTT; CDR3 protein: CASSQGLARGAGELFF
J gene: TRBJ1-2; D gene: .; V gene: TRBV12-3/TRBV12-4; clone size: many; CDR3 DNA: TGTGCCAGCAGTTTTCGCCGGACAGCGCCAAACTATGGCTACACCTTC; CDR3 protein: CASSFRRTAPNYGYTF
J gene: TRBJ2-1; D gene: .; V gene: TRBV28; clone size: .; CDR3 DNA: TGTGCCAGCAGTTCCACCATAGACAGAAGTCATGAGCAGTTCTTC; CDR3 protein: CASSSTIDRSHEQFF
J gene: TRBJ2-7; D gene: .; V gene: TRBV4-1; clone size: few; CDR3 DNA: TGCGCCAGCAGCCAAGGGCAAAACGAGCAGTACTTC; CDR3 protein: CASSQGQNEQYF
J gene: TRBJ2-7; D gene: .; V gene: TRBV2; clone size: many; CDR3 DNA: TGTGCCAGCAGTGAAGCCTCGCGGTACGAGCAGTACTTC; CDR3 protein: CASSEASRYEQYF
J gene: TRBJ2-3; D gene: TRBD2; V gene: TRBV6-5; clone size: few; CDR3 DNA: TGTGCCAGCAGTTTTGGCGGGAGGGCCATCGATACGCAGTATTTT; CDR3 protein: CASSFGGRAIDTQYF
J gene: TRBJ2-7; D gene: TRBD1; V gene: TRBV27; clone size: many; CDR3 DNA: TGTGCCAGCAGTACTCCGGGACAGGGGTCCAACGAGCAGTACTTC; CDR3 protein: CASSTPGQGSNEQYF
J gene: TRBJ1-2; D gene: .; V gene: TRBV5-6; clone size: few; CDR3 DNA: TGTGCCAGCAGCCCCGGCGGGGTCCCAGCTAACTATGGCTACACCTTC; CDR3 protein: CASSPGGVPANYGYTF
J gene: TRBJ1-2; D gene: .; V gene: TRBV6-2/TRBV6-3; clone size: many; CDR3 DNA: TGTGCCAGCAGGTTTCGGGATGGCTACACCTTC; CDR3 protein: CASRFRDGYTF
J gene: TRBJ2-7; D gene: .; V gene: TRBV27; clone size: many; CDR3 DNA: TGTGCCAGCAGTTTAAACGGATTCAACTCCTACGAGCAGTACTTC; CDR3 protein: CASSLNGFNSYEQYF
J gene: TRBJ2-7; D gene: .; V gene: TRBV6-1; clone size: few; CDR3 DNA: TGTGCCAGCCAGAACAGGGAGAGGGCCTACGAGCAGTACTTC; CDR3 protein: CASQNRERAYEQYF
J gene: TRBJ2-7; D gene: TRBD2; V gene: TRBV5-4; clone size: .; CDR3 DNA: TGTGCCAGCAGCTCATCGGGACTAGCGGGATTTTCCTACGAGCAGTACTTC; CDR3 protein: CASSSSGLAGFSYEQYF
J gene: TRBJ1-1; D gene: .; V gene: TRBV24-1; clone size: few; CDR3 DNA: TGTGCCACCAGTGATACAGGGACGGGGACTGAAGCTTTCTTT; CDR3 protein: CATSDTGTGTEAFF
J gene: TRBJ2-7; D gene: .; V gene: TRBV5-5; clone size: .; CDR3 DNA: TGTGCCAGCAGCTTGTGGGTTAGCGGTGACGAGCAGTACTTC; CDR3 protein: CASSLWVSGDEQYF
J gene: TRBJ2-2; D gene: TRBD2; V gene: TRBV29-1; clone size: .; CDR3 DNA: TGCAGCGTTGGCGGCCTAGCGGCCGGGGAGCTGTTTTTT; CDR3 protein: CSVGGLAAGELFF
J gene: TRBJ1-6; D gene: .; V gene: TRBV14; clone size: .; CDR3 DNA: TGTGCCAGCAGCCAAGATGCTCTGGGGCACAATTCACCCCTCCACTTT; CDR3 protein: CASSQDALGHNSPLHF
J gene: TRBJ2-3; D gene: .; V gene: TRBV6-4; clone size: .; CDR3 DNA: TGTGCCAGCAGTGAGTCAGGAGGGGGCACAGATACGCAGTATTTT; CDR3 protein: CASSESGGGTDTQYF
J gene: TRBJ1-6; D gene: .; V gene: TRBV4-2; clone size: few; CDR3 DNA: TGTGCCAGCAGCCAAGATTCGGGATCACCCCTCCACTTT; CDR3 protein: CASSQDSGSPLHF
J gene: TRBJ1-5; D gene: .; V gene: TRBV5-5; clone size: .; CDR3 DNA: TGTGCCAGCAGCTTCGCAGGGTTAGGTCAGCCCCAGCATTTT; CDR3 protein: CASSFAGLGQPQHF
J gene: TRBJ2-3; D gene: .; V gene: TRBV20-1; clone size: .; CDR3 DNA: TGCAGTGCTAGAGATTTAACAGGGACAGATACGCAGTATTTT; CDR3 protein: CSARDLTGTDTQYF
J gene: TRBJ2-3; D gene: .; V gene: TRBV7-9; clone size: .; CDR3 DNA: TGTGCCCATATGGGGGGCGCCGGCACAGATACGCAGTATTTT; CDR3 protein: CAHMGGAGTDTQYF
J gene: TRBJ2-2; D gene: .; V gene: TRBV3-1; clone size: .; CDR3 DNA: TGTGCCAGCAGCCCCCGGGGGATTCGGACCGGGGAGCTGTTTTTT; CDR3 protein: CASSPRGIRTGELFF
J gene: TRBJ2-7; D gene: .; V gene: TRBV10-3; clone size: .; CDR3 DNA: TGTGCCATCTCCCCTGATGGGGGAGAGATTGAGCAGTACTTC; CDR3 protein: CAISPDGGEIEQYF
J gene: TRBJ1-1; D gene: .; V gene: TRBV6-2/TRBV6-3; clone size: many; CDR3 DNA: TGTGCCAGCAAGATGGGACCTATGAACACTGAAGCTTTCTTT; CDR3 protein: CASKMGPMNTEAFF
J gene: TRBJ2-2; D gene: .; V gene: TRBV6-9; clone size: many; CDR3 DNA: TGTGCCAGCAGTTACCAGGCAGGGGGGTCCGGGGAGCTGTTTTTT; CDR3 protein: CASSYQAGGSGELFF
J gene: TRBJ2-3; D gene: .; V gene: TRBV11-2; clone size: .; CDR3 DNA: TGTGCCAGCAGCTTATTGCTTTCTAGCACAGATACGCAGTATTTT; CDR3 protein: CASSLLLSSTDTQYF
J gene: TRBJ2-1; D gene: .; V gene: TRBV2; clone size: few; CDR3 DNA: TGTGCCAGCATGGAACCGGGACTCCCCTCCTACAATGAGCAGTTCTTC; CDR3 protein: CASMEPGLPSYNEQFF
J gene: TRBJ2-7; D gene: TRBD1; V gene: TRBV27; clone size: .; CDR3 DNA: TGTGCCAGCAGGCTTTGGACAGGTGGCAACGAGCAGTACTTC; CDR3 protein: CASRLWTGGNEQYF
J gene: TRBJ1-1; D gene: .; V gene: TRBV12-3/TRBV12-4; clone size: many; CDR3 DNA: TGTGCCAGCAGTTTCACACATTACACTGAAGCTTTCTTT; CDR3 protein: CASSFTHYTEAFF
J gene: TRBJ2-1; D gene: TRBD1; V gene: TRBV6-2/TRBV6-3; clone size: .; CDR3 DNA: TGTGCCAGCAGTGTGCAACCGGGACAGGTTATCTACAATGAGCAGTTCTTC; CDR3 protein: CASSVQPGQVIYNEQFF
J gene: TRBJ2-7; D gene: .; V gene: TRBV5-1; clone size: .; CDR3 DNA: TGCGCCAGCAGCGAACACAGGGTTAAGGACGAGCAGTACTTC; CDR3 protein: CASSEHRVKDEQYF
J gene: TRBJ2-5; D gene: TRBD1; V gene: TRBV7-2; clone size: many; CDR3 DNA: TGTGCCAGCAGCCCGGACTCCGGGACAGAAGAAGAGACCCAGTACTTC; CDR3 protein: CASSPDSGTEEETQYF
J gene: TRBJ1-1; D gene: .; V gene: TRBV6-5; clone size: .; CDR3 DNA: TGTGCCAGCAGTTATCGTGCCGGACGGCTGAACACTGAAGCTTTCTTT; CDR3 protein: CASSYRAGRLNTEAFF
J gene: TRBJ2-2; D gene: TRBD2; V gene: TRBV3-1; clone size: many; CDR3 DNA: TGTGCCAGCAGCCAAGAATTTTCAGCTAGCGGGAGGTCCGGGGAGCTGTTTTTT; CDR3 protein: CASSQEFSASGRSGELFF
J gene: TRBJ1-3; D gene: .; V gene: TRBV12-3/TRBV12-4; clone size: .; CDR3 DNA: TGTGCCAGCAGTTTAGACGTCGGCTCTGGAAACACCATATATTTT; CDR3 protein: CASSLDVGSGNTIYF
J gene: TRBJ1-4; D gene: .; V gene: TRBV2; clone size: many; CDR3 DNA: TGTGCCAGCAGTGAACGGGGGGGAACTAATGAAAAACTGTTTTTT; CDR3 protein: CASSERGGTNEKLFF
J gene: TRBJ1-2; D gene: TRBD1; V gene: TRBV6-9; clone size: many; CDR3 DNA: TGTGCCAGCAGTTACTCATCTACAGGGGGTGGGGGCTACACCTTC; CDR3 protein: CASSYSSTGGGGYTF
J gene: TRBJ2-6; D gene: TRBD1; V gene: TRBV29-1; clone size: many; CDR3 DNA: TGCAGCGCCCGGACAGGGAGCTCTGGGGCCAACGTCCTGACTTTC; CDR3 protein: CSARTGSSGANVLTF
J gene: TRBJ2-2; D gene: .; V gene: TRBV6-1; clone size: .; CDR3 DNA: TGTGCCAGCAGTGAAGTAAACACCGGGGAGCTGTTTTTT; CDR3 protein: CASSEVNTGELFF
J gene: TRBJ2-5; D gene: .; V gene: TRBV28; clone size: many; CDR3 DNA: TGTGCCAGCAGTTTATTTGCGGAAGAGGCCCAGTACTTC; CDR3 protein: CASSLFAEEAQYF
J gene: TRBJ2-5; D gene: TRBD1; V gene: TRBV7-9; clone size: once; CDR3 DNA: TGTGCCAGCAGCTTCCCCCTCGACAGGGCCCCACCGGAGACCCAGTACTTC; CDR3 protein: CASSFPLDRAPPETQYF
J gene: TRBJ2-2; D gene: TRBD2; V gene: TRBV6-6; clone size: .; CDR3 DNA: TGTGCCAGCAGTTACTCGCTTAGCGGGAGCGGCGGGGAGCTGTTTTTT; CDR3 protein: CASSYSLSGSGGELFF
J gene: TRBJ2-2; D gene: TRBD1; V gene: TRBV10-3; clone size: .; CDR3 DNA: TGTGCCATCAGTGAGGTCAGGACAGGGGGGACCGGGGAGCTGTTTTTT; CDR3 protein: CAISEVRTGGTGELFF
J gene: TRBJ1-5; D gene: .; V gene: TRBV10-1; clone size: .; CDR3 DNA: TGCGCCAGCAGTGAGGGCCGGGAAGGGCAGCCCCAGCATTTT; CDR3 protein: CASSEGREGQPQHF
J gene: TRBJ1-6; D gene: TRBD1; V gene: TRBV7-8; clone size: many; CDR3 DNA: TGTGCCAGCAGCCCGTCGACAGGGGGCCTGGATTCACCCCTCCACTTT; CDR3 protein: CASSPSTGGLDSPLHF